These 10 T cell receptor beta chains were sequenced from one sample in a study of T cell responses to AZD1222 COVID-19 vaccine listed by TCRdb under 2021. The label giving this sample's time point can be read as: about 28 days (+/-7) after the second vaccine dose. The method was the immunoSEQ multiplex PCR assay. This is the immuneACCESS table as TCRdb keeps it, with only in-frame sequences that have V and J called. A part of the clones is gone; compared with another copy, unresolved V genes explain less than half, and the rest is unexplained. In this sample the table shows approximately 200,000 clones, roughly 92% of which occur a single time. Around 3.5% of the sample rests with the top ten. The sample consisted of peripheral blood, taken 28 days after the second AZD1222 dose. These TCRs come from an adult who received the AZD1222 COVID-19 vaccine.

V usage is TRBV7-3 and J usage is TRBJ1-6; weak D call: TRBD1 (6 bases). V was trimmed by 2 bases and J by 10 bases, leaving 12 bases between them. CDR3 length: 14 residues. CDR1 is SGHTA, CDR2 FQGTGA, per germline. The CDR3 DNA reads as TGTGCCAGCAGCTTACAGGGAGGGGGATCACCCCTCCACTTT. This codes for CASSLQGGGSPLHF.

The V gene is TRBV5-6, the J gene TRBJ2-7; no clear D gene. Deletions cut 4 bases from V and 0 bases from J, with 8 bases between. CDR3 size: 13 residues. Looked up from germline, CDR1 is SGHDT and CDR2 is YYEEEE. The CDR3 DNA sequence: TGTGCCAGCAGCCCCTTTTTCTCCTACGAGCAGTACTTC. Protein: CASSPFFSYEQYF.

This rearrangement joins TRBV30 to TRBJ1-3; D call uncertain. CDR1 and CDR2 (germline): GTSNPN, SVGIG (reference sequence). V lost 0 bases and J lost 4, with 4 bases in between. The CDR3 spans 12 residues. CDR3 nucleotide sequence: TGTGCCTGGAGTGTGTGGGGAAACACCATATATTTT. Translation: CAWSVWGNTIYF.

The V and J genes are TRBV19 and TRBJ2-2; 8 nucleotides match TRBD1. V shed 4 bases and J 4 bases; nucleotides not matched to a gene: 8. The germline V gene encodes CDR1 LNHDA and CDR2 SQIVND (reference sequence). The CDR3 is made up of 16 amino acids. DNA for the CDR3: TGTGCCAGTAGTACGAGGACAGGGCGAGGCACCGGGGAGCTGTTTTTT. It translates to CASSTRTGRGTGELFF.

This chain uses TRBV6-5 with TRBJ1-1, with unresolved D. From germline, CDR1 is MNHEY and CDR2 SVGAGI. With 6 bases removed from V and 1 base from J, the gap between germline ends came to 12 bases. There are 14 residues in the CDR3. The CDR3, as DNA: TGTGCCAGCAGCATAACTGGCGGGAACACTGAAGCTTTCTTT. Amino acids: CASSITGGNTEAFF.

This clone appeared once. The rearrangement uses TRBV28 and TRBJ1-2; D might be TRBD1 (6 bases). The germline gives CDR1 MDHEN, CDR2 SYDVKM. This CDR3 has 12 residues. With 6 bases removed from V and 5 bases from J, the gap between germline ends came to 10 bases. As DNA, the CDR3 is TGTGCCAGCAGACAGGGACGATATGGCTACACCTTC. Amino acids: CASRQGRYGYTF.

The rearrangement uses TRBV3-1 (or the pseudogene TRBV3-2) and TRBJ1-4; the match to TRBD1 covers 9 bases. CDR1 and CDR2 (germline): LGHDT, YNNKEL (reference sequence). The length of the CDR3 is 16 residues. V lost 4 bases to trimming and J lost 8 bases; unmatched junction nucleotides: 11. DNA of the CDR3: TGTGCCAGCAGCCCAAACCCAGGACAGGGGTTCGAAAAACTGTTTTTT. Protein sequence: CASSPNPGQGFEKLFF.

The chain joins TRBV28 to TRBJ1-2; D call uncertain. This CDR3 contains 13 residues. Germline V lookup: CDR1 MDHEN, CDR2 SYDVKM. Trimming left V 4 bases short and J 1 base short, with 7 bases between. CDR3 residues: CASSSNNNYGYTF. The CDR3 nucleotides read TGTGCCAGCAGTTCGAACAATAACTATGGCTACACCTTC.

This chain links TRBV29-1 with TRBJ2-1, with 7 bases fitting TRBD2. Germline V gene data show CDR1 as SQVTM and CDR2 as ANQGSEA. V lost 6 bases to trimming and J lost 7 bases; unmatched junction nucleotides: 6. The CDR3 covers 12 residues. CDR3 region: CSVGGSINEQFF. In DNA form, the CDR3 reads TGCAGCGTCGGGGGGTCTATTAATGAGCAGTTCTTC.

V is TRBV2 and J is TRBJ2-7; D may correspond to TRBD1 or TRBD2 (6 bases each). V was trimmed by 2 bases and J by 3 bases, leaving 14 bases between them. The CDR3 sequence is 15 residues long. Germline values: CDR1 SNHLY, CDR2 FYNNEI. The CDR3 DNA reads TGTGCCAGCAGTGAATCCGGGGGCGATCTCTACGAGCAGTACTTC. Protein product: CASSESGGDLYEQYF.